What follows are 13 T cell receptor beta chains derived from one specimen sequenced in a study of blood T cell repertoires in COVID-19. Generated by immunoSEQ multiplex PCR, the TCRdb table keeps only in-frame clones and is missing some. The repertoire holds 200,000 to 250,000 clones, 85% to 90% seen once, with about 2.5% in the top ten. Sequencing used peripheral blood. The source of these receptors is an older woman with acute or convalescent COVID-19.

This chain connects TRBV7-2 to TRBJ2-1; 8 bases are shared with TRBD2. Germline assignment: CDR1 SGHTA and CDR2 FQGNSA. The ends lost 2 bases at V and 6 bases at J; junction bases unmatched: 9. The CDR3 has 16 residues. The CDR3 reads CASSLTAGGGSNEQFF. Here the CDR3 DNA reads TGTGCCAGCAGCTTAACCGCGGGAGGAGGCAGCAATGAGCAGTTCTTC.

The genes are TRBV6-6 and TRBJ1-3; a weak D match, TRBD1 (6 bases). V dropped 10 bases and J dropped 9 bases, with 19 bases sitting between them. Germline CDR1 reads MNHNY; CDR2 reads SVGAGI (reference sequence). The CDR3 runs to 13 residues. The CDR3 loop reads CAMTQGSLSTIYF. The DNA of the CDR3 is TGTGCCATGACACAGGGTTCCCTAAGCACCATATATTTT.

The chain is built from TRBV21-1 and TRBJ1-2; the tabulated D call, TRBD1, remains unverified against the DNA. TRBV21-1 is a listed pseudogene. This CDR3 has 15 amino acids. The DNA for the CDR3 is TGTGCCAGCAGCACCAGGGACAGCCCAAACTATGGCTACACCTTC. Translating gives CASSTRDSPNYGYTF.

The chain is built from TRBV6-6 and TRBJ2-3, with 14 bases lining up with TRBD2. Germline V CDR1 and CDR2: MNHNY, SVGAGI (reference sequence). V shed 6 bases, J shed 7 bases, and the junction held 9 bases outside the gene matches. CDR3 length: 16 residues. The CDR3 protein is CASRFSTSGGANTQYF. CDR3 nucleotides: TGTGCCAGCAGATTTTCGACTAGCGGGGGGGCCAATACGCAGTATTTT.

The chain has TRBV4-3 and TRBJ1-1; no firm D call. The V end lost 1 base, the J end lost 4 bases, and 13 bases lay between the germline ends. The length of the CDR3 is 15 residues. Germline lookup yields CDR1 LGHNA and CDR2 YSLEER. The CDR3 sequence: CASSQVFGVTTEAFF. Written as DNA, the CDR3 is TGCGCCAGCAGCCAAGTATTCGGGGTAACCACTGAAGCTTTCTTT.

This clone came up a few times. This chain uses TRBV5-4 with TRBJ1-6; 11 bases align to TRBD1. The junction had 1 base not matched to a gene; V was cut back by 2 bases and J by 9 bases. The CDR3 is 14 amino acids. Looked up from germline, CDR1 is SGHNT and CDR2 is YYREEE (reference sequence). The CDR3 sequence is CASSLGQGASPLHF. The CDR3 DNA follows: TGTGCCAGCAGCTTAGGACAGGGGGCTTCACCCCTCCACTTT. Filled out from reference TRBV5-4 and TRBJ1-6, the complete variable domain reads ETGVTQSPTHLIKTRGQQVTLRCSSQSGHNTVSWYQQALGQGPQFIFQYYREEENGRGNFPPRFSGLQFPNYSSELNVNALELDDSALYLCASSLGQGASPLHFGNGTRLTVT.

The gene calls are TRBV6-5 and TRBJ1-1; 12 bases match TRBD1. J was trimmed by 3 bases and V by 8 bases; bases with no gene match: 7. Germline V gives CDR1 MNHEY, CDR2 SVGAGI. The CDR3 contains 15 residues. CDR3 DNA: TGTGCCAGCCTGGGACAGGGGGCGCCTTACACTGAAGCTTTCTTT. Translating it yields CASLGQGAPYTEAFF.

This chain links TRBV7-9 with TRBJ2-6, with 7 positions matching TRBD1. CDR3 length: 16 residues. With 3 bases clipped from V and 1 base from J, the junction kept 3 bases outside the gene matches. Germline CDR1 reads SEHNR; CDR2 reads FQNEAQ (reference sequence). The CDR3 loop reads CASSFIRGSGANVLTF. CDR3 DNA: TGTGCCAGCAGCTTTATCAGGGGGTCTGGGGCCAACGTCCTGACTTTC.

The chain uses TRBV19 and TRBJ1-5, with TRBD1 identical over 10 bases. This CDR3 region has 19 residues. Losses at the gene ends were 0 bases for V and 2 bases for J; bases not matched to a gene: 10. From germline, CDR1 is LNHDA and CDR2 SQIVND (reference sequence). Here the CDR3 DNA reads TGTGCCAGTAGTATAGATCGGGACAGGGGTTCGGTCGGCAATCAGCCCCAGCATTTT. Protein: CASSIDRDRGSVGNQPQHF.

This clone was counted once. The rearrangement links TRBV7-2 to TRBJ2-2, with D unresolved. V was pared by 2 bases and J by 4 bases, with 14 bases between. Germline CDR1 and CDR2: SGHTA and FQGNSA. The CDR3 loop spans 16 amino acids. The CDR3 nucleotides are TGTGCCAGCAGCTTAAAGTTGGCCACCGCCACCGGGGAGCTGTTTTTT. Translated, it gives CASSLKLATATGELFF.

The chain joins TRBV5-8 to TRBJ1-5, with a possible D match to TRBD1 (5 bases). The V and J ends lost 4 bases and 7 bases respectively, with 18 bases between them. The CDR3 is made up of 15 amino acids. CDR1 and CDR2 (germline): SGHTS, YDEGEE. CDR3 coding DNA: TGTGCCAGCAGCCCTGGATTGGGGGGAACCCAGCCCCAGCATTTT. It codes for CASSPGLGGTQPQHF.

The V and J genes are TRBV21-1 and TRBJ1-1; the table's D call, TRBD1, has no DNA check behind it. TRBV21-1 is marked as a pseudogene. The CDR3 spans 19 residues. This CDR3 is CASSKPHPGTGGMNTEAFF. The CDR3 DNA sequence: TGTGCCAGCAGCAAACCTCATCCCGGGACAGGGGGCATGAACACTGAAGCTTTCTTT.

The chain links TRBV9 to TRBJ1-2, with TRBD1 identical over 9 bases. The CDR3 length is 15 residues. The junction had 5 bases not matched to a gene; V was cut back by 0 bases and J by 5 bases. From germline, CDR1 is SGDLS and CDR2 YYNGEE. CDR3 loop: CASSVGQGGSYGYTF. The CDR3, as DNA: TGTGCCAGCAGCGTAGGACAGGGGGGTAGTTATGGCTACACCTTC.